A selection of T cell receptor beta chains follows, all from one sample in a study of blood T cell repertoires in COVID-19. Libraries were prepared by immunoSEQ multiplex PCR; TCRdb keeps only in-frame clonotypes and omits some of them. The sample has under 350,000 clones, around 86% seen once. Sequenced input: PBMCs or T cells enriched from blood (not recorded which). Receptors were obtained from a woman in her 40s with acute COVID-19. Each CDR3 is given with its conserved first and last residue. D genes are given only for firm matches. A clone size is listed for some rows: how often the clone was seen (once, few, many), or a class if it is expanded.

J: TRBJ2-6
D: NA
size: NA
V: TRBV6-4
CDR3: CASSEQGSGANVLTF
DNA: TGTGCCAGCAGTGAACAGGGATCTGGGGCCAACGTCCTGACTTTC

J: TRBJ2-5
D: NA
size: NA
V: TRBV29-1
CDR3: CSVGTGGIETQYF
DNA: TGCAGCGTCGGGACCGGAGGGATAGAGACCCAGTACTTC

J: TRBJ1-4
D: NA
size: NA
V: TRBV2
CDR3: CASIFRSATNEKLFF
DNA: TGTGCCAGCATCTTTCGGTCTGCAACTAATGAAAAACTGTTTTTT

J: TRBJ2-5
D: TRBD1
size: NA
V: TRBV18
CDR3: CASSPADRGWQETQYF
DNA: TGTGCCAGCTCACCAGCGGACAGGGGATGGCAAGAGACCCAGTACTTC

J: TRBJ1-5
D: NA
size: NA
V: TRBV11-2
CDR3: CASRREVGQPQHF
DNA: TGTGCCAGCCGCAGGGAAGTTGGGCAGCCCCAGCATTTT

J: TRBJ1-2
D: TRBD1
size: NA
V: TRBV7-9
CDR3: CASSPRTGIYGYTF
DNA: TGTGCCAGCAGCCCCAGGACAGGAATTTATGGCTACACCTTC

J: TRBJ1-5
D: TRBD1
size: NA
V: TRBV4-1
CDR3: CASSQDRFGTGDSNQPQHF
DNA: TGCGCCAGCAGCCAAGATCGCTTCGGGACAGGAGATAGCAATCAGCCCCAGCATTTT

J: TRBJ1-2
D: NA
size: NA
V: TRBV7-2
CDR3: CASSQGHLRSGYTF
DNA: TGTGCCAGCAGCCAGGGACACCTCCGGAGTGGCTACACCTTC

J: TRBJ2-7
D: TRBD2
size: NA
V: TRBV11-3
CDR3: CASSLGASGRHEQYF
DNA: TGTGCCAGCAGCTTAGGGGCTAGCGGGAGACACGAGCAGTACTTC

J: TRBJ1-3
D: TRBD1
size: once
V: TRBV28
CDR3: CASSLPDRGRNTIYF
DNA: TGTGCCAGCAGTTTACCCGACAGGGGGCGAAACACCATATATTTT

J: TRBJ2-5
D: NA
size: NA
V: TRBV7-9
CDR3: CASSSLLDRSAETQYF
DNA: TGTGCCAGCAGCTCCCTGCTCGACAGGAGTGCCGAGACCCAGTACTTC

J: TRBJ1-2
D: NA
size: NA
V: TRBV7-2
CDR3: CASSLGESEGYTF
DNA: TGTGCCAGCAGCTTAGGGGAGTCAGAAGGCTACACCTTC

J: TRBJ1-1
D: NA
size: NA
V: TRBV21-1
CDR3: CASSSTGGVCCTEAFF
DNA: TGTGCCAGCAGCTCGACCGGGGGTGTTTGTTGCACTGAAGCTTTCTTT

J: TRBJ1-2
D: NA
size: NA
V: TRBV24-1
CDR3: CATSEYLYGYTF
DNA: TGTGCCACCAGTGAATATCTTTATGGCTACACCTTC

J: TRBJ1-2
D: TRBD1
size: NA
V: TRBV7-2
CDR3: CASSTAGQKGHGYTF
DNA: TGTGCCAGCAGCACCGCGGGACAGAAAGGCCATGGCTACACCTTC

J: TRBJ2-5
D: NA
size: NA
V: TRBV7-8
CDR3: CASSLGGTETQYF
DNA: TGTGCCAGCAGCTTAGGCGGGACCGAGACCCAGTACTTC

J: TRBJ2-7
D: TRBD2
size: NA
V: TRBV27
CDR3: CASSSGLPRLSYEQYF
DNA: TGTGCCAGCAGTTCGGGACTACCTCGACTCTCCTACGAGCAGTACTTC

J: TRBJ2-5
D: TRBD1
size: NA
V: TRBV29-1
CDR3: CSVKQGAGTQYF
DNA: TGCAGCGTCAAACAGGGGGCGGGGACCCAGTACTTC

J: TRBJ2-1
D: NA
size: NA
V: TRBV9
CDR3: CASSPTWAPSYNEQFF
DNA: TGTGCCAGCAGCCCGACGTGGGCGCCCTCCTACAATGAGCAGTTCTTC

J: TRBJ2-3
D: NA
size: NA
V: TRBV4-3
CDR3: CASSQDRRAGYTDTQYF
DNA: TGCGCCAGCAGCCAAGATCGGAGGGCAGGGTACACAGATACGCAGTATTTT

J: TRBJ2-2
D: NA
size: NA
V: TRBV2
CDR3: CASQVTGTGELFF
DNA: TGTGCCAGCCAAGTAACAGGGACCGGGGAGCTGTTTTTT

J: TRBJ1-1
D: TRBD1
size: NA
V: TRBV19
CDR3: CATTEDRVGPEAFF
DNA: TGTGCCACTACCGAGGACAGGGTAGGGCCTGAAGCTTTCTTT

J: TRBJ2-4
D: TRBD1
size: NA
V: TRBV12-5
CDR3: CASGLVLDRGAKNIQYF
DNA: TGTGCTAGTGGTTTGGTATTGGACAGGGGTGCCAAAAACATTCAGTACTTC

J: TRBJ2-1
D: TRBD2
size: NA
V: TRBV5-1
CDR3: CASKRTSGTRLLYNEQFF
DNA: TGCGCCAGCAAACGGACTAGCGGGACCCGCCTACTCTACAATGAGCAGTTCTTC

J: TRBJ1-3
D: NA
size: once
V: TRBV4-2
CDR3: CASSQDVGVLSGNTIYF
DNA: TGTGCCAGCAGCCAAGATGTAGGGGTATTAAGCGGAAACACCATATATTTT

J: TRBJ1-3
D: NA
size: NA
V: TRBV3-1/TRBV3-2
CDR3: CASSQQYNTIYF
DNA: TGTGCCAGCAGCCAACAGTACAACACCATATATTTT

J: TRBJ1-2
D: NA
size: once
V: TRBV12-5
CDR3: CASGLADTPNYGYTF
DNA: TGTGCTAGTGGTTTGGCGGACACTCCTAACTATGGCTACACCTTC

J: TRBJ2-6
D: NA
size: NA
V: TRBV5-8
CDR3: CASSLEAEISGANVLTF
DNA: TGTGCCAGCAGCTTGGAGGCGGAAATTTCTGGGGCCAACGTCCTGACTTTC

J: TRBJ2-7
D: TRBD1
size: NA
V: TRBV5-6
CDR3: CASIAGTGSPYYEQYF
DNA: TGTGCCAGCATTGCGGGGACAGGGTCTCCGTACTACGAGCAGTACTTC

J: TRBJ2-1
D: NA
size: NA
V: TRBV10-3
CDR3: CAISSDSPSYNEQFF
DNA: TGTGCCATCAGTTCGGACAGTCCCTCCTACAATGAGCAGTTCTTC

J: TRBJ2-3
D: NA
size: NA
V: TRBV5-1
CDR3: CASSFDTSTDTQYF
DNA: TGCGCCAGCAGCTTTGACACTAGCACAGATACGCAGTATTTT

J: TRBJ1-5
D: NA
size: NA
V: TRBV5-6
CDR3: CASRPAGGEEYSNQPQHF
DNA: TGTGCCAGCAGACCGGCCGGCGGGGAAGAGTATAGCAATCAGCCCCAGCATTTT

J: TRBJ2-1
D: TRBD1
size: few
V: TRBV4-2
CDR3: CASSQGSGQGARNEQFF
DNA: TGTGCCAGCAGCCAAGGAAGCGGACAGGGGGCGCGCAATGAGCAGTTCTTC

J: TRBJ1-1
D: NA
size: NA
V: TRBV28
CDR3: CASIPPGAGNTEAFF
DNA: TGTGCCAGCATCCCCCCAGGGGCTGGGAACACTGAAGCTTTCTTT

J: TRBJ1-1
D: NA
size: NA
V: TRBV5-1
CDR3: CANSLWGGGTEAFF
DNA: TGCGCCAACAGCTTGTGGGGGGGTGGCACTGAAGCTTTCTTT

J: TRBJ2-7
D: NA
size: NA
V: TRBV4-2
CDR3: CASSLDLRNEQYF
DNA: TGTGCCAGCAGCCTAGACTTGCGCAACGAGCAGTACTTC

J: TRBJ1-4
D: NA
size: NA
V: TRBV3-1/TRBV3-2
CDR3: CASSQTRESLFF
DNA: TGTGCCAGCAGCCAGACGAGGGAGTCCTTGTTTTTT

J: TRBJ2-1
D: NA
size: few
V: TRBV10-3
CDR3: CAISNRVANEQFF
DNA: TGTGCCATCAGTAACAGGGTGGCCAATGAGCAGTTCTTC

J: TRBJ2-7
D: TRBD1
size: once
V: TRBV6-6
CDR3: CASSSGTGVDLYEQYF
DNA: TGTGCCAGCAGTTCCGGGACAGGGGTCGACCTCTACGAGCAGTACTTC

J: TRBJ2-1
D: TRBD2
size: NA
V: TRBV18
CDR3: CASSPQMTTRGEGNEQFF
DNA: TGTGCCAGCTCACCGCAGATGACGACGCGGGGGGAGGGCAATGAGCAGTTCTTC

J: TRBJ2-1
D: TRBD1
size: few
V: TRBV13
CDR3: CASSLQGAGYNEQFF
DNA: TGTGCCAGCAGCTTACAGGGGGCAGGCTACAATGAGCAGTTCTTC

J: TRBJ2-7
D: TRBD1
size: NA
V: TRBV5-1
CDR3: CASSLEPGTGNYEQYF
DNA: TGCGCCAGCAGCTTGGAACCCGGGACAGGGAACTACGAGCAGTACTTC

J: TRBJ1-3
D: NA
size: NA
V: TRBV9
CDR3: CASSVAPSSGNTIYF
DNA: TGTGCCAGCAGCGTAGCGCCTAGCTCTGGAAACACCATATATTTT

J: TRBJ2-7
D: NA
size: NA
V: TRBV28
CDR3: CASSFLTGLSYEQYF
DNA: TGTGCCAGCAGTTTCCTCACTGGTCTAAGCTACGAGCAGTACTTC

J: TRBJ2-3
D: NA
size: NA
V: TRBV16
CDR3: CASSLSPSSPRGDTQYF
DNA: TGTGCCAGCAGCCTCTCCCCCTCATCACCCAGAGGAGATACGCAGTATTTT

J: TRBJ2-2
D: TRBD1
size: NA
V: TRBV7-9
CDR3: CASSSSTGDGELFF
DNA: TGTGCCAGCAGCTCTAGTACAGGGGACGGGGAGCTGTTTTTT

J: TRBJ1-6
D: TRBD1
size: NA
V: TRBV5-8
CDR3: CASSFRGSGTANSPLHF
DNA: TGTGCCAGCAGCTTTAGGGGGTCCGGGACAGCTAATTCACCCCTCCACTTT

J: TRBJ1-6
D: TRBD1
size: NA
V: TRBV27
CDR3: CASTRRTGGSYNSPLHF
DNA: TGTGCCAGCACCCGGAGGACAGGGGGCTCCTATAATTCACCCCTCCACTTT

J: TRBJ2-3
D: NA
size: few
V: TRBV28
CDR3: CASSELGGTDTQYF
DNA: TGTGCCAGCAGTGAACTAGGAGGGACCGATACGCAGTATTTT

J: TRBJ2-7
D: TRBD2
size: NA
V: TRBV4-2
CDR3: CASSQREDSYEQYF
DNA: TGTGCCAGCAGCCAACGGGAGGACTCCTACGAGCAGTACTTC

J: TRBJ1-1
D: TRBD1
size: NA
V: TRBV19
CDR3: CASRGQGNTEAFF
DNA: TGTGCCAGTAGGGGACAGGGGAACACTGAAGCTTTCTTT

J: TRBJ1-2
D: NA
size: NA
V: TRBV14
CDR3: CASSFPGSYGYTF
DNA: TGTGCCAGCAGCTTCCCGGGGTCCTATGGCTACACCTTC

J: TRBJ2-7
D: NA
size: NA
V: TRBV27
CDR3: CASKRREGGYEQYF
DNA: TGTGCCAGCAAAAGAAGGGAGGGGGGCTACGAGCAGTACTTC

J: TRBJ1-5
D: TRBD1
size: NA
V: TRBV18
CDR3: CASSPPGQGKQPQHF
DNA: TGTGCCAGCTCACCACCGGGACAGGGGAAACAGCCCCAGCATTTT

J: TRBJ1-2
D: TRBD1
size: NA
V: TRBV27
CDR3: CASSLGTGQGRYGYTF
DNA: TGTGCCAGCAGTTTAGGAACGGGACAGGGTCGTTATGGCTACACCTTC